This T cell receptor (beta chain) comes out of a study of beta chain features in type 1 diabetes. Study outcomes and limitations: At VDJ recombination sites, type 1 diabetes patients had fewer insertions and more deleted nucleotides. High TCR expression in some cells could lead to their over-representation in cDNA sequencing. For Type 1 diabetes patients, all four CD4+ subsets carried TCRB CDR3s that were moderately but significantly shorter.

The CDR3 is made up of 13 amino acids. V lost 5 bases, J lost 10 bases, and 18 bases lay in between. Germline CDR1 reads SGHRS; CDR2 reads YFSETQ. Expressed TCRB transcripts were sequenced because the entire RNA isolate underwent reverse transcription. Clones were sequenced by immunoSEQ multiplex PCR, and TCRdb holds only the in-frame ones, with some missing. The sample has about 170,000 clones, 7.8% seen once. This clone has a handful of counts. The antigen is not known. The TCR comes from a woman between 35 and 50 years old with type 1 diabetes. This chain connects TRBV5-1 to TRBJ1-1, with TRBD1 as a possible D gene (5 bases). The sample comprised central memory CD4+ T cells from blood. For the CDR3, the DNA is TGCGCCAGCAGGACATCACAGGTCTTACCAGCTTTCTTT. Translated: CASRTSQVLPAFF.